What follows is one TCR beta chain and its context. The entry originates in a study of T cell changes during pregnancy in multiple sclerosis. CDR1 and CDR2 (germline): MDHEN, SYDVKM. The CDR3 length is 15 residues. V was pared by 8 bases and J by 3 bases, with 8 bases of the junction left unmatched. Produced via immunoSEQ multiplex PCR; TCRdb's table is partial and in-frame only. The table has about 67,000 clones, 75% to 95% seen once; the top ten hold about 2.5%. The TCR sequence derives from a female donor with multiple sclerosis, enrolled in a pregnancy study. V is TRBV28 and J is TRBJ2-3, with 10 nucleotides matching TRBD1. Sequenced material: peripheral blood, taken in the first trimester of pregnancy. The CDR3 sequence is CASDKGQGRTDTQYF. The CDR3 region has the DNA TGTGCCAGCGATAAGGGACAGGGGAGGACAGATACGCAGTATTTT. Drawing the rest from reference TRBV28 and TRBJ2-3, the complete variable domain is DVKVTQSSRYLVKRTGEKVFLECVQDMDHENMFWYRQDPGLGLRLIYFSYDVKMKEKGDIPEGYSVSREKKERFSLILESASTNQTSMYLCASDKGQGRTDTQYFGPGTRLTVL.